This T cell receptor beta chain originates from a study of CD8 T cells in Susac syndrome. There are 13 residues in the CDR3. V trimming: 4 bases; J trimming: 9 bases; junction bases outside the gene matches: 6. Random hexamers were used to reverse transcribe an amount of about 0.45 to 1 ug RNA. TCRdb ran MiXCR on the immunoSEQ multiplex PCR reads and lists one entry per CDR3 protein. The repertoire holds around 150,000 distinct CDR3 sequences, with around 95% as singletons. This clonotype was obtained from a human donor with Susac syndrome. The material sequenced was CD4+ T cells from PBMCs. The chain combines TRBV12-3 or TRBV12-4 with TRBJ2-5; 9 nucleotides align to TRBD2. The CDR3 DNA sequence: TGTGCCAGCAGTTCGGGACTAGCCAGGGCCCAGTACTTC. This sequence encodes CASSSGLARAQYF.